This is a list of T cell receptor beta chains from one sample in a study of early T cells in non-severe SARS-CoV-2 infection. TCRdb called the 5' RACE reads again in MiXCR, with one record for every CDR3 protein. The sample contains tens of thousands of distinct CDR3 sequences, just over 20% of which appear only once. Sequences were derived from whole blood, sampled at baseline. Receptor source: an adult who was a healthcare worker with PCR-confirmed SARS-CoV-2 infection or an uninfected control (not recorded which). CDR3s include the opening cysteine and the closing phenylalanine or tryptophan. The order of the fields is J gene, V gene, clone size, D gene, CDR3 protein, CDR3 DNA. A D gene is named only where the DNA matches it firmly. Not every row has a clone size; where given, it reads once, few, many or a size class.

>TRBJ2-7|TRBV27|few|NA
CASSFGDLSEQYF
TGTGCCAGCAGTTTCGGGGATTTGAGCGAGCAGTACTTC
>TRBJ1-4|TRBV6-6|NA|NA
CASSNYEKLFF
TGTGCCAGCAGCAACTATGAAAAACTGTTTTTT
>TRBJ1-1|TRBV2|NA|NA
CASSEALVANTEAFF
TGTGCCAGCAGTGAAGCGCTTGTCGCGAACACTGAAGCTTTCTTT
>TRBJ1-1|TRBV7-2|few|NA
CASSEQEINTEAFF
TGTGCCAGCAGCGAACAGGAGATCAACACTGAAGCTTTCTTT
>TRBJ2-7|TRBV2|few|NA
CASGVDYEQYF
TGTGCCAGCGGGGTCGACTACGAGCAGTACTTC
>TRBJ2-1|TRBV2|few|TRBD2
CASSDGLAVTEQFF
TGTGCCAGCAGCGACGGACTAGCGGTGACTGAGCAGTTCTTC
>TRBJ2-7|TRBV10-3|NA|NA
CAISESGKTSSYEQYF
TGTGCCATCAGTGAGTCGGGGAAGACGAGCTCCTACGAGCAGTACTTC
>TRBJ2-2|TRBV12-3/TRBV12-4|few|NA
CASSFQGNGELFF
TGTGCCAGCAGTTTTCAGGGGAATGGGGAGCTGTTTTTT
>TRBJ2-5|TRBV5-1|few|TRBD1
CASSHRLRDRGKETQYF
TGCGCCAGCAGCCACAGACTCCGGGACAGGGGAAAAGAGACCCAGTACTTC
>TRBJ2-7|TRBV7-9|NA|NA
CASSFSLTQGNEQYF
TGTGCCAGCAGCTTCTCGCTGACGCAGGGGAACGAGCAGTACTTC
>TRBJ1-1|TRBV7-8|NA|NA
CASSLATPGAFF
TGTGCCAGCAGCTTGGCTACCCCAGGAGCTTTCTTT
>TRBJ2-1|TRBV20-1|NA|TRBD2
CSARTSGGTSYNEQFF
TGCAGTGCTAGGACTAGCGGGGGGACTTCCTACAATGAGCAGTTCTTC
>TRBJ2-7|TRBV29-1|few|NA
CSVGTVSSYEQYF
TGCAGCGTTGGGACCGTAAGCTCCTACGAGCAGTACTTC
>TRBJ1-1|TRBV12-3/TRBV12-4|few|TRBD1
CASTSRGGRPEAFF
TGTGCCAGCACGTCCAGGGGGGGACGGCCTGAAGCTTTCTTT
>TRBJ2-3|TRBV27|NA|NA
CASAGSVLPDTQYF
TGTGCCAGCGCAGGTAGTGTCTTGCCAGATACGCAGTATTTT
>TRBJ1-4|TRBV25-1|many|NA
CASSEFGGHEKLFF
TGTGCCAGCAGTGAATTCGGGGGGCATGAAAAACTGTTTTTT
>TRBJ2-2|TRBV29-1|NA|NA
CSVVIGGELFF
TGCAGCGTTGTAATTGGCGGGGAGCTGTTTTTT
>TRBJ2-7|TRBV29-1|few|NA
CSVQTADEQYF
TGCAGCGTTCAAACAGCGGACGAGCAGTACTTC
>TRBJ2-5|TRBV20-1|NA|TRBD1
CSARDPDRGREETQYF
TGCAGTGCTAGAGATCCGGACAGGGGAAGGGAAGAGACCCAGTACTTC
>TRBJ2-5|TRBV20-1|NA|NA
CSASSFSGETQYF
TGCAGTGCTAGTTCTTTCTCCGGGGAGACCCAGTACTTC
>TRBJ2-2|TRBV27|few|TRBD2
CASSAGTSGPGELFF
TGTGCCAGCAGCGCCGGGACTAGCGGTCCCGGGGAGCTGTTTTTT
>TRBJ1-2|TRBV7-2|NA|NA
CASSPTPGLSYGYTF
TGTGCCAGCAGCCCTACTCCGGGACTTTCCTATGGCTACACCTTC
>TRBJ1-1|TRBV18|few|NA
CASSPAGSPEAFF
TGTGCCAGCTCACCAGCAGGGTCGCCTGAAGCTTTCTTT
>TRBJ2-2|TRBV3-1|NA|TRBD2
CASSPLPGGLTGELFF
TGTGCCAGCAGCCCCTTACCGGGGGGGCTTACCGGGGAGCTGTTTTTT
>TRBJ1-1|TRBV6-1|NA|NA
CASSLPGNTEAFF
TGTGCCAGCAGTCTGCCCGGGAACACTGAAGCTTTCTTT
>TRBJ1-5|TRBV12-3/TRBV12-4|NA|NA
CASSFGGAQHF
TGTGCCAGCAGTTTCGGGGGGGCCCAGCATTTT
>TRBJ1-2|TRBV19|NA|NA
CASSIDLAGYGYTF
TGTGCCAGTAGTATAGATCTGGCCGGCTATGGCTACACCTTC
>TRBJ2-2|TRBV7-3|few|NA
CASSTEGTGELFF
TGTGCCAGCAGCACAGAAGGCACCGGGGAGCTGTTTTTT
>TRBJ1-2|TRBV14|NA|NA
CASSQVTGDYSYTF
TGTGCCAGCAGCCAAGTAACTGGCGACTATAGCTACACCTTC
>TRBJ2-3|TRBV10-1|once|NA
CASSEFRRSDTQYF
TGCGCCAGCAGTGAGTTCAGGCGTTCGGATACGCAGTATTTT
>TRBJ2-5|TRBV20-1|few|NA
CSARGLGTRQETQYF
TGCAGTGCTAGAGGTTTGGGCACAAGACAAGAGACCCAGTACTTC
>TRBJ2-1|TRBV7-2|many|NA
CASSQRKLEKIQQFF
TGTGCCAGCAGCCAAAGGAAGCTGGAGAAGATTCAGCAGTTCTTC
>TRBJ2-7|TRBV29-1|few|NA
CSARRGGAYEQYF
TGCAGCGCCCGAAGAGGAGGGGCCTACGAGCAGTACTTC
>TRBJ2-1|TRBV18|NA|TRBD2
CASSPAGGAEQFF
TGTGCCAGCTCACCGGCGGGGGGGGCTGAGCAGTTCTTC
>TRBJ2-7|TRBV12-5|few|TRBD1
CASGLTTGTGSYEQYF
TGTGCTAGTGGTTTAACCACCGGGACAGGGAGCTACGAGCAGTACTTC
>TRBJ2-1|TRBV5-1|few|NA
CASRFGLPSNNEQFF
TGCGCCAGCAGATTTGGACTACCCTCTAACAATGAGCAGTTCTTC
>TRBJ2-7|TRBV7-2|NA|NA
CASSLGQIYEQYF
TGTGCCAGCAGCCTGGGTCAGATCTACGAGCAGTACTTC
>TRBJ2-3|TRBV7-9|NA|TRBD2
CASSFPSGGLQNTDTQYF
TGTGCCAGCAGCTTTCCTAGCGGGGGGCTCCAGAACACAGATACGCAGTATTTT
>TRBJ1-1|TRBV29-1|NA|TRBD1
CSVLGQGAATEAFF
TGCAGCGTCCTCGGACAGGGGGCGGCCACTGAAGCTTTCTTT
>TRBJ1-1|TRBV6-7|many|TRBD1
CASSSGDRGRTEAFF
TGTGCCAGCAGCTCCGGGGACAGGGGGCGTACTGAAGCTTTCTTT
>TRBJ2-3|TRBV6-2/TRBV6-3|many|NA
CASEEGHSTDTQYF
TGTGCCAGCGAGGAGGGGCATAGCACAGATACGCAGTATTTT
>TRBJ1-1|TRBV30|few|TRBD1
CAWQGQQNTEAFF
TGTGCCTGGCAGGGACAGCAGAACACTGAAGCTTTCTTT
>TRBJ2-3|TRBV5-5|NA|TRBD2
CASSVLAGVNRHTQYF
TGTGCCAGCAGCGTACTAGCGGGGGTTAATCGGCATACGCAGTATTTT
>TRBJ2-7|TRBV27|many|TRBD1
CASRTGTGVYEQYF
TGTGCCAGCAGGACCGGGACAGGGGTCTACGAGCAGTACTTC
>TRBJ1-2|TRBV3-1|few|NA
CASVPTGSIGGYTF
TGTGCCAGCGTTCCCACAGGGAGCATCGGGGGCTACACCTTC
>TRBJ1-5|TRBV7-9|NA|NA
CASSLGGYSNQPQHF
TGTGCCAGCAGCTTAGGAGGTTATAGCAATCAGCCCCAGCATTTT
>TRBJ2-1|TRBV14|NA|NA
CASSRQGLLNEQFF
TGTGCCAGCAGCCGCCAGGGACTCCTAAATGAGCAGTTCTTC
>TRBJ1-5|TRBV6-1|few|TRBD1
CASSAQGGQPQHF
TGTGCCAGCAGTGCACAGGGGGGTCAGCCCCAGCATTTT
>TRBJ2-7|TRBV27|few|TRBD1
CASKYRQGQGVAEQYF
TGTGCCAGCAAGTATCGACAGGGACAGGGGGTTGCCGAGCAGTACTTC
>TRBJ1-2|TRBV5-1|few|TRBD1
CASSYGTANYGYTF
TGCGCCAGCAGCTACGGGACAGCTAACTATGGCTACACCTTC
>TRBJ1-4|TRBV4-1|few|TRBD1
CASSHERTGGEKLFF
TGCGCCAGCAGCCACGAAAGGACAGGGGGAGAAAAACTGTTTTTT
>TRBJ1-5|TRBV18|few|TRBD1
CASSLGTGINQPQHF
TGTGCCAGCTCACTCGGGACAGGGATAAATCAGCCCCAGCATTTT
>TRBJ1-2|TRBV3-1|few|NA
CASSQEIRAYGYTF
TGTGCCAGCAGCCAGGAGATTCGAGCGTATGGCTACACCTTC
>TRBJ1-5|TRBV2|few|NA
CASSSTEGSNQPQHF
TGTGCCAGCAGTTCGACGGAGGGGAGCAATCAGCCCCAGCATTTT